This T cell receptor (beta chain) was obtained from a study of blood T cells in healthy people across ages. A second PCR, run for roughly 7 to 12 cycles, used a sample-barcoded 5' primer plus a J-beta primer mix. Each cDNA molecule, via a template-switch adaptor with 12 random nucleotides, was tagged. MiXCR, applied by TCRdb to the 5' RACE reads, yields one record per CDR3 protein. Here the sample spans some 1.8 million distinct CDR3 sequences, roughly two fifths being singletons. Trimming pared 4 bases from V and 2 bases from J, leaving 18 bases between. Germline lookup yields CDR1 SGHVS and CDR2 FQNEAQ. This CDR3 is built from 17 residues.

The receptor was isolated from a human donor in good health. Sequencing input: blood. This chain connects TRBV7-8 to TRBJ1-5; tentatively, D is TRBD1 (6 bases). The CDR3 loop is CASSSAPIRQGNQPQHF. The CDR3 nucleotides read TGTGCCAGCAGCTCGGCACCAATTAGACAGGGCAATCAGCCCCAGCATTTT.